This note documents a single T cell receptor beta chain sequence. Its antigen is unknown. The test was conducted at deep level. Generated by immunoSEQ multiplex PCR, the TCRdb table keeps only in-frame clones and is missing some. The sample lists roughly 700,000 clones, over 65% occurring once. These data originate in a study of shared clonotypes between healthy human individuals. Study findings and constraints: Generation probability values for non-shared clonotypes were lower than those for clonotypes shared by all four donors.

The germline V and J ends were trimmed by 8 bases and 3 bases, with 16 bases remaining between them. Germline CDR1 MNHEY, CDR2 SVGAGI. This CDR3 is built from 14 residues. This chain connects TRBV6-5 to TRBJ1-2; D is uncertain. The clonotype comes from a woman in her twenties or thirties in good health. Material: memory CD4+ T cells sorted from blood. Subset indicated: CD45RA-negative fraction. This CDR3 reads CASSGQEDYYGYTF. CDR3 in DNA: TGTGCCAGCTCGGGCCAGGAAGATTACTATGGCTACACCTTC.